This T cell receptor beta chain was profiled in a study of cytomegalovirus exposure and HLA in healthy donors. Study-wide points: A later analysis found first-cohort TCR clusters tended to co-occur in the 90 to 150 validation repertoires.

Concerning this clone: Its antigen is still unknown.

V was shortened by 4 bases and J by 7 bases, with 13 bases between the two germline ends. Looked up from germline, CDR1 is MNHEY and CDR2 is SMNVEV (reference sequence). The CDR3 is 14 amino acids. Assay used: immunoSEQ multiplex PCR; TCRdb lists only in-frame clones, some missing. Of roughly 150,000 clones in the sample, about 96% were seen once. This TCR derives from a woman aged 18-29 years in good health and CMV-seronegative. The rearrangement uses TRBV27 and TRBJ1-4; no clear D gene. Material for sequencing was PBMCs. CDR3 sequence reads: CASSSTRGIEKLFF. The CDR3 nucleotides are TGTGCCAGCAGTTCCACGCGGGGTATTGAAAAACTGTTTTTT.